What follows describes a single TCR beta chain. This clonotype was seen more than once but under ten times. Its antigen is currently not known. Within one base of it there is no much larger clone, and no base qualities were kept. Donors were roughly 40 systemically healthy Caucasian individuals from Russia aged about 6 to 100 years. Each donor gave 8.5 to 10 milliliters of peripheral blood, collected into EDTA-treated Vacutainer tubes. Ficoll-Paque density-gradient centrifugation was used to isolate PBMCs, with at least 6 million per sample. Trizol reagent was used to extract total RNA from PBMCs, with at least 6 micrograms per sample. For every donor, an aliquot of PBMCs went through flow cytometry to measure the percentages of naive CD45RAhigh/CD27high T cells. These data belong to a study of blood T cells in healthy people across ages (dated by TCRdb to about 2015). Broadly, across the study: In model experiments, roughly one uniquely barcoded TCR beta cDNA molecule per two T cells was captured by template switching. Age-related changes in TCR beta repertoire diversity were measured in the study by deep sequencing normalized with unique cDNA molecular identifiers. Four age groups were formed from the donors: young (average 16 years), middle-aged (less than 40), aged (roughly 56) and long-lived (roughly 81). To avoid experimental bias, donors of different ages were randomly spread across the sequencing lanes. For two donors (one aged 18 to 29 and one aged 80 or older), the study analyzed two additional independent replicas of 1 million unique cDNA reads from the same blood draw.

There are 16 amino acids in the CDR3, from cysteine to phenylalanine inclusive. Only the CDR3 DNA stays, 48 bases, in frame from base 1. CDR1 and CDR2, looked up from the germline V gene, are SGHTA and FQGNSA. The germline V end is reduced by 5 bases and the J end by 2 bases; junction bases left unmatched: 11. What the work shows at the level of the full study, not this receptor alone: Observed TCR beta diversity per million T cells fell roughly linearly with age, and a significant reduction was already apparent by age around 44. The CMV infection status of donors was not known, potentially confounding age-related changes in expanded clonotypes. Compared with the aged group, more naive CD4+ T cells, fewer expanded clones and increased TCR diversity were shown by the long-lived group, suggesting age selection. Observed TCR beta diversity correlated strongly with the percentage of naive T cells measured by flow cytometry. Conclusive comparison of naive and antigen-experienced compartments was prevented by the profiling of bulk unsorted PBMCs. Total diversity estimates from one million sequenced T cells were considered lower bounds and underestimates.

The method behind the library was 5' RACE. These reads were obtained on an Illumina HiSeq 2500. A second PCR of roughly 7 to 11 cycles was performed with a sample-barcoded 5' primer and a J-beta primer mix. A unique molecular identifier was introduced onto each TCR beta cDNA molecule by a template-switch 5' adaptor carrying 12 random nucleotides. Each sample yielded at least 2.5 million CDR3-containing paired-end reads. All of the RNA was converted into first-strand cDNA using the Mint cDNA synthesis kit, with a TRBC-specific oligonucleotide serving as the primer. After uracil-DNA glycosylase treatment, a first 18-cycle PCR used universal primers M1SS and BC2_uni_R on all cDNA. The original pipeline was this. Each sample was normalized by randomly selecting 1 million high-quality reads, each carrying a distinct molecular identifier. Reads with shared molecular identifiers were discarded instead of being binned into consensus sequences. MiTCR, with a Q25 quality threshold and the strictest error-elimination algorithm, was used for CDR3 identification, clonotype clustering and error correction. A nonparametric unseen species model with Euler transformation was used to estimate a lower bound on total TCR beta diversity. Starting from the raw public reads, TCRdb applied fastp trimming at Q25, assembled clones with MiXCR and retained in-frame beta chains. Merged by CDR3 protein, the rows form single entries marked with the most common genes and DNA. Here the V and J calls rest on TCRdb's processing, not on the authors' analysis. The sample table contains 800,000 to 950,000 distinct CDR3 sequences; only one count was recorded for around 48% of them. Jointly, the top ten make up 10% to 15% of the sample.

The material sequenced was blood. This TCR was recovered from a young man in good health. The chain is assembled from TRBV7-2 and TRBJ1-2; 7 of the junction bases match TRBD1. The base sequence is TGTGCCAGCAGCCCCTTCCAGGGGGGAACAAACTATGGCTACACCTTC. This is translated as CASSPFQGGTNYGYTF. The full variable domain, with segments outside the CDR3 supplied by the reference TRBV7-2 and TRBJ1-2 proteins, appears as GAGVSQSPSNKVTEKGKDVELRCDPISGHTALYWYRQSLGQGLEFLIYFQGNSAPDKSGLPSDRFSAERTGGSVSTLTIQRTQQEDSAVYLCASSPFQGGTNYGYTFGSGTRLTVV.